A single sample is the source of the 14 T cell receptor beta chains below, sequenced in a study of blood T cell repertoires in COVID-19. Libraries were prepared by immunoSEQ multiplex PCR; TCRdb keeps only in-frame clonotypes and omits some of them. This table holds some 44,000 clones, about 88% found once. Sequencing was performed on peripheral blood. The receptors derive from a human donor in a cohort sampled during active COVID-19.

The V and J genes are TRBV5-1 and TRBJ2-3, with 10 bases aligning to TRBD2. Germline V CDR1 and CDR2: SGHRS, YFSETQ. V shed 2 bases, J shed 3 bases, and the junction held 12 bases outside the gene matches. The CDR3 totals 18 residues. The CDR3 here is CASSLRPSGGWGTDTQYF. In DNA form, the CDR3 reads TGCGCCAGCAGCTTAAGGCCTAGCGGGGGTTGGGGAACAGATACGCAGTATTTT.

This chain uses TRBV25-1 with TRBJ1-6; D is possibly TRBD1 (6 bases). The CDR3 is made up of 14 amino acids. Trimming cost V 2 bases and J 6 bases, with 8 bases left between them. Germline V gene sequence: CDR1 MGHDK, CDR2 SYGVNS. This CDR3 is CASSEGGTNSPLHF. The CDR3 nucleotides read TGTGCCAGCAGTGAAGGGGGCACTAATTCACCCCTCCACTTT.

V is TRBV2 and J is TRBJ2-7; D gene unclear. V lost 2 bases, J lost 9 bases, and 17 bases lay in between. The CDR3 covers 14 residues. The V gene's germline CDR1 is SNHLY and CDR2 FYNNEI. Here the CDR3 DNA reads TGTGCCAGCAGTGAAAGTCCGTCCGCCCGAGGGCAGTACTTC. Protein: CASSESPSARGQYF.

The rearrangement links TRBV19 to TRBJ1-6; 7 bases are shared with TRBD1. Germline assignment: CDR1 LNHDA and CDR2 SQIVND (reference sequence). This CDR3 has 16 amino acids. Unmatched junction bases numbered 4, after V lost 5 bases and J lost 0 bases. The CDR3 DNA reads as TGTGCCAGTAGTGCAGGGGGGAGCTCCTATAATTCACCCCTCCACTTT. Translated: CASSAGGSSYNSPLHF.

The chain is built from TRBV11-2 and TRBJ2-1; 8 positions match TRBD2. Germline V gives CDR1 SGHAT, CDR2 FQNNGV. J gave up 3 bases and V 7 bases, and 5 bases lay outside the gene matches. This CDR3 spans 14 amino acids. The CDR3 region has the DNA TGTGCCAGCAAAGGGCTAGCGGGCTACAATGAGCAGTTCTTC. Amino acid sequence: CASKGLAGYNEQFF.

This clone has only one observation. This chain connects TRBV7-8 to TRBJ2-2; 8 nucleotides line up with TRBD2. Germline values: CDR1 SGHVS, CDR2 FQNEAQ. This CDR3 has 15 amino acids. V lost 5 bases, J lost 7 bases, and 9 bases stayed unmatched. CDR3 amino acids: CASSLPGGLIGELFF. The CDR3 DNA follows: TGTGCCAGCAGCCTTCCGGGGGGGCTGATCGGGGAGCTGTTTTTT.

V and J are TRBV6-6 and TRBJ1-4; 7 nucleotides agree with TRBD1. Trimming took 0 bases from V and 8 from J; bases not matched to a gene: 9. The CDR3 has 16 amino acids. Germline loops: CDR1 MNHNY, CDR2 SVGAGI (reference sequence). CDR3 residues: CASSYSDQGVYEKLFF. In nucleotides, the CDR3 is TGTGCCAGCAGTTACTCTGATCAGGGGGTCTACGAAAAACTGTTTTTT.

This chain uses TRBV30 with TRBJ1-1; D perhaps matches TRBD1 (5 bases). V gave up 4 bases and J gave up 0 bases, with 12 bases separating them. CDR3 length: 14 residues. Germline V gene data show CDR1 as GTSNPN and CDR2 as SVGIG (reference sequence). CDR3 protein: CAWTYLGLNTEAFF. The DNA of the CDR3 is TGTGCCTGGACCTATTTGGGGCTGAACACTGAAGCTTTCTTT. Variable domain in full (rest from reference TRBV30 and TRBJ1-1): SQTIHQWPATLVQPVGSPLSLECTVEGTSNPNLYWYRQAAGRGLQLLFYSVGIGQISSEVPQNLSASRPQDRQFILSSKKLLLSDSGFYLCAWTYLGLNTEAFFGQGTRLTVV.

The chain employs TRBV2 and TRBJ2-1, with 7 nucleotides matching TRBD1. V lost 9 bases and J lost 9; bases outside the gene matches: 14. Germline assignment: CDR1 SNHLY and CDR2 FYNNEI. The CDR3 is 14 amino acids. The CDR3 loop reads CASTWTGGRGEQFF. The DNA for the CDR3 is TGTGCCAGTACGTGGACAGGCGGGCGCGGTGAGCAGTTCTTC. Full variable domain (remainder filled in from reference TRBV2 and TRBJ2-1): EPEVTQTPSHQVTQMGQEVILRCVPISNHLYFYWYRQILGQKVEFLVSFYNNEISEKSEIFDDQFSVERPDGSNFTLKIRSTKLEDSAMYFCASTWTGGRGEQFFGPGTRLTVL.

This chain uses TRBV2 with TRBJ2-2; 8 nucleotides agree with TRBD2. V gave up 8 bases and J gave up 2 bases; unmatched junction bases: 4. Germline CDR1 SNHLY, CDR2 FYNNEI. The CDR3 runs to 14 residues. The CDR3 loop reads CASRGLVNTGELFF. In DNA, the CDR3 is TGTGCCAGCCGGGGACTAGTAAACACCGGGGAGCTGTTTTTT.

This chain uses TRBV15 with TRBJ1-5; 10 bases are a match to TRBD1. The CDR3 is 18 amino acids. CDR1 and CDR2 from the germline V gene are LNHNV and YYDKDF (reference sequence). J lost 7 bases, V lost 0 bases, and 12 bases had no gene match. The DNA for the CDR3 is TGTGCCACCAGCAGAGATCTGAGACAGGGGGCGCTTAAACAGCCCCAGCATTTT. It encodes CATSRDLRQGALKQPQHF.

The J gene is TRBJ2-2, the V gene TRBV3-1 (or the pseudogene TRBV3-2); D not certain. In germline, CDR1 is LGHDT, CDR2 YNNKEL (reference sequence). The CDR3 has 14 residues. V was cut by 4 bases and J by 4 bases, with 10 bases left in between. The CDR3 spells CASSPLQATGELFF. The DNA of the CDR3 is TGTGCCAGCAGCCCCCTGCAGGCCACCGGGGAGCTGTTTTTT.

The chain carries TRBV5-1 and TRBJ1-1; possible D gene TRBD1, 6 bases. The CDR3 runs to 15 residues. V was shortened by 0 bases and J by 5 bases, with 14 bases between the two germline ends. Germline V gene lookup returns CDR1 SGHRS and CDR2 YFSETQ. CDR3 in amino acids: CASSLAGGGGTEAFF. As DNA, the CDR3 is TGCGCCAGCAGCTTGGCCGGGGGAGGGGGGACTGAAGCTTTCTTT.

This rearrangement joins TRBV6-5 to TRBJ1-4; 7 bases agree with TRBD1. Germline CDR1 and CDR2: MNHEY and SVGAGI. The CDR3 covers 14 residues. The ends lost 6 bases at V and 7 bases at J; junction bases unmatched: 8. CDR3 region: CASSVDRASEKLFF. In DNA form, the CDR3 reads TGTGCCAGCAGCGTCGACAGGGCCAGTGAAAAACTGTTTTTT.